This entry features one T cell receptor (beta chain) sequence. Generated by immunoSEQ multiplex PCR, the TCRdb table keeps only in-frame clones and is missing some. The sample has 45,000 or so clones; more than 75% are singletons. The germline gives CDR1 SGHNT, CDR2 YYREEE (reference sequence). Trimming removed 2 bases from V and 5 bases from J, with 9 bases in between. The CDR3 contains 13 residues. This sample stems from a study of T cell changes during pregnancy in multiple sclerosis. The sequence derives from a female donor with multiple sclerosis, enrolled in a pregnancy study. The specimen was PBMCs (not recorded whether the cells were cultured). The chain combines TRBV5-4 with TRBJ2-3; D call uncertain. CDR3 nucleotide sequence: TGTGCCAGCAGCTTAACGGATGTAGATACGCAGTATTTT. Protein: CASSLTDVDTQYF. Looking up the rest from reference TRBV5-4 and TRBJ2-3 gives the full variable domain: ETGVTQSPTHLIKTRGQQVTLRCSSQSGHNTVSWYQQALGQGPQFIFQYYREEENGRGNFPPRFSGLQFPNYSSELNVNALELDDSALYLCASSLTDVDTQYFGPGTRLTVL.